What follows is one T cell receptor (beta chain) and its context. The antigen remains undetermined. The record originates from a study of OX40 agonist ivuxolimab in advanced cancers. Study summary: Head and neck, renal cell, melanoma or hepatocellular carcinoma were the cancers that dose-escalation patients had. Whole-study findings and limits: Researchers did not establish what antigens the expanded peripheral T cells target.

Sampled blood was obtained at baseline, cycle 4 day 1, and cycle 7 day 1. Only in-frame clones appear in the TCRdb table, and some are missing; sequencing was by immunoSEQ multiplex PCR. The sample carries approximately 13,000 clones, roughly 84% recorded once. Per germline, CDR1 WNHNN and CDR2 SYGVQD (reference sequence). After removal of 0 bases from V and 8 bases from J, the junction contained 9 bases not matched to a gene. This CDR3 has 16 amino acids. This chain uses TRBV10-1 with TRBJ2-1; 8 bases agree with TRBD2. Sequences were derived from CD4+ or CD8+ T cells sorted from blood, sampled in a trial of the OX40 agonist ivuxolimab. The TCR sequence derives from an adult with an advanced solid tumor such as melanoma, head and neck, liver or kidney cancer. The CDR3 reads CASSESPSGPLHEQFF. DNA for the CDR3: TGCGCCAGCAGTGAGTCCCCTAGCGGGCCCCTTCATGAGCAGTTCTTC.